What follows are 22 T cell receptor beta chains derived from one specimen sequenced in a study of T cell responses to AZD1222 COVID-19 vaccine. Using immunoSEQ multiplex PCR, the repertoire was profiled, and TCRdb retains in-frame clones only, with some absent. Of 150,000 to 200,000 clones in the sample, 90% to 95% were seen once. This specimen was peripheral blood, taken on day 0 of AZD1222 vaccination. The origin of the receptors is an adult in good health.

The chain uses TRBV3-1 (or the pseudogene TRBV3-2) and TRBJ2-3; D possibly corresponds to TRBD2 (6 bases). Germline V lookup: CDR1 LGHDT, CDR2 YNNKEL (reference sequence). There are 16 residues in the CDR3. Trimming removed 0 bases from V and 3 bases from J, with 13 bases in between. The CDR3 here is CASSQDPVGGTDTQYF. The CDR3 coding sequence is TGTGCCAGCAGCCAAGATCCCGTGGGGGGTACAGATACGCAGTATTTT.

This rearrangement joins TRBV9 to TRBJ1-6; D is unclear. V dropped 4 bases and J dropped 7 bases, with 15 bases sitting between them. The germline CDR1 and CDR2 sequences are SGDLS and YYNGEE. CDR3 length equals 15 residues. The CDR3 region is CASSPTFPQNSPLHF. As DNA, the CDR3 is TGTGCCAGCAGCCCAACATTCCCCCAGAATTCACCCCTCCACTTT.

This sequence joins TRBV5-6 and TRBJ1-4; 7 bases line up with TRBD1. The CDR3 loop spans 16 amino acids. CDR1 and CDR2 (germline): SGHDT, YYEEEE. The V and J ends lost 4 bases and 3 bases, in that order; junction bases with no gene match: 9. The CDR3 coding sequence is TGTGCCAGCAGCCCCAGAGGACAGGCCCCTAATGAAAAACTGTTTTTT. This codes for CASSPRGQAPNEKLFF.

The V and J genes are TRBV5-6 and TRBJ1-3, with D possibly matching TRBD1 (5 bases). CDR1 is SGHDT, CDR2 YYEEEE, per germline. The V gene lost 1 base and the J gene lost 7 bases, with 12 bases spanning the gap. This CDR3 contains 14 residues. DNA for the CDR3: TGTGCCAGCAGCTTGAGGGGACCGGGGAACACCATATATTTT. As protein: CASSLRGPGNTIYF.

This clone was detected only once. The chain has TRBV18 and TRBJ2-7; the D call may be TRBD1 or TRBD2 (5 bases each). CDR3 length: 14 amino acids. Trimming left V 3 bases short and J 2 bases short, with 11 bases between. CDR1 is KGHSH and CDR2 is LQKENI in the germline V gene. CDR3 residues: CASSPGTGTYEQYF. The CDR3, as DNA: TGTGCCAGCTCACCGGGGACGGGAACCTACGAGCAGTACTTC.

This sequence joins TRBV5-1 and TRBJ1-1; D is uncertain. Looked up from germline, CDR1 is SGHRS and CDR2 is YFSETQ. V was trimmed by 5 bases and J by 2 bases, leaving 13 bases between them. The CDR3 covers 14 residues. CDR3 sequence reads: CASRPREVNTEAFF. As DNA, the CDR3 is TGCGCCAGCAGGCCCCGGGAGGTTAACACTGAAGCTTTCTTT. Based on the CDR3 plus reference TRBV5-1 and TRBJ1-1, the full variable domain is KAGVTQTPRYLIKTRGQQVTLSCSPISGHRSVSWYQQTPGQGLQFLFEYFSETQRNKGNFPGRFSGRQFSNSRSEMNVSTLELGDSALYLCASRPREVNTEAFFGQGTRLTVV.

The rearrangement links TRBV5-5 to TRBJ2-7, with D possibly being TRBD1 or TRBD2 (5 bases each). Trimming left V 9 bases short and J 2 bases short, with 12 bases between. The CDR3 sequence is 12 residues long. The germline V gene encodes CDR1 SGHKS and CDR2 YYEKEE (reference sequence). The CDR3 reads CATQSGPYEQYF. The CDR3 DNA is TGTGCCACCCAATCGGGGCCCTACGAGCAGTACTTC.

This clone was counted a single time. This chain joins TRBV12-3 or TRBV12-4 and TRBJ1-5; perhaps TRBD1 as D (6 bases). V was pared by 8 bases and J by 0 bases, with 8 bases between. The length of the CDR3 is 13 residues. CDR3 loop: CASGQNSNQPQHF. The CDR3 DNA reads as TGTGCCAGCGGACAGAATAGCAATCAGCCCCAGCATTTT.

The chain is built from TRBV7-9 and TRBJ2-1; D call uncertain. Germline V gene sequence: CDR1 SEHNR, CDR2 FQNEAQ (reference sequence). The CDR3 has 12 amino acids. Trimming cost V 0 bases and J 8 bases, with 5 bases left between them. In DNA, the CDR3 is TGTGCCAGCAGCTTAGCTGTATATGAGCAGTTCTTC. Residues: CASSLAVYEQFF.

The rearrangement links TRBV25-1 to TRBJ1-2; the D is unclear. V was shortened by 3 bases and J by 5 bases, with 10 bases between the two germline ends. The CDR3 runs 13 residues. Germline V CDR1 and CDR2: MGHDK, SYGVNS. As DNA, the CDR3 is TGTGCCAGCAGTGACGCGGGGTTTTATGGCTACACCTTC. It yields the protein CASSDAGFYGYTF.

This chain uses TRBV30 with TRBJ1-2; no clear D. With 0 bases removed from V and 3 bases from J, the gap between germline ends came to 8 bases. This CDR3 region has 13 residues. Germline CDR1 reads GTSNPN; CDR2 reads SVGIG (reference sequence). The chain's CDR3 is CAWSVTLDYGYTF. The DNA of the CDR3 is TGTGCCTGGAGTGTAACCTTGGACTATGGCTACACCTTC.

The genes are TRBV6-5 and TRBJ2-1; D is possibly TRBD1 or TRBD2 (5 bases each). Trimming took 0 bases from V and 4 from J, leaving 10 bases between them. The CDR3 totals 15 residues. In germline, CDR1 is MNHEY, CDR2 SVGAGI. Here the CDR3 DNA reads TGTGCCAGCAGTTACTCGGGGACCAAGTACAATGAGCAGTTCTTC. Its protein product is CASSYSGTKYNEQFF.

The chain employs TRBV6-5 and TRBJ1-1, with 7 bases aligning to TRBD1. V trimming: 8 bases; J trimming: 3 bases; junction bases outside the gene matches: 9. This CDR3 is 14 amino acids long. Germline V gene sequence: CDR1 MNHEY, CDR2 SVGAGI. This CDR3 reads CASQGQLRDTEAFF. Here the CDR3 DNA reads TGTGCCAGCCAGGGACAGCTAAGGGACACTGAAGCTTTCTTT.

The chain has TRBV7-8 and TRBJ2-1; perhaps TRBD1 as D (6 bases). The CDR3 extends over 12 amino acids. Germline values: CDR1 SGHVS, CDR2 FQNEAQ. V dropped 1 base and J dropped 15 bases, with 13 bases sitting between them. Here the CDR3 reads CASSLGPRDTFF. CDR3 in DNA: TGTGCCAGCAGCTTAGGCCCTCGGGACACGTTCTTC.

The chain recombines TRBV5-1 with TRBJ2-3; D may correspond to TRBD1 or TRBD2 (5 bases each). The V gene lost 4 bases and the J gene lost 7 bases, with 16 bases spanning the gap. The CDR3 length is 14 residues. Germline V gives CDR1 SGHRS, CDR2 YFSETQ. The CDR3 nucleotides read TGCGCCAGCAGCCTCATCGGGGACCGGAATACGCAGTATTTT. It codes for CASSLIGDRNTQYF.

The CDR3 region has the DNA TGTGCCAGCAGCTTCCAGGGCGCGGGCGAGCAGTACTTC. This encodes CASSFQGAGEQYF. The V and J genes are TRBV7-2 and TRBJ2-7; D possibly matches TRBD1 or TRBD2 (5 bases each). This CDR3 comprises 13 residues. The V gene's germline CDR1 is SGHTA and CDR2 FQGNSA. The V and J ends lost 3 bases and 6 bases respectively, with 12 bases between them.

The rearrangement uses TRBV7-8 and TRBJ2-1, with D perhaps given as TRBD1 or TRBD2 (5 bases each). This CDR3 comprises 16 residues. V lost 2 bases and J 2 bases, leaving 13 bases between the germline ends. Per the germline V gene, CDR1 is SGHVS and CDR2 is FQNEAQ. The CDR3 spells CASSLRLRGAYNEQFF. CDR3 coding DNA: TGTGCCAGCAGCTTAAGACTGCGAGGGGCCTACAATGAGCAGTTCTTC.

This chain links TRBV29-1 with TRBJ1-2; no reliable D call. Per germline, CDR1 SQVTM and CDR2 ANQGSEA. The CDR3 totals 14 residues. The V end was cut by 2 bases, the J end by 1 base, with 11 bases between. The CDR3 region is CSVERGIDNYGYTF. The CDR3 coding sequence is TGCAGCGTTGAAAGAGGAATTGATAACTATGGCTACACCTTC.

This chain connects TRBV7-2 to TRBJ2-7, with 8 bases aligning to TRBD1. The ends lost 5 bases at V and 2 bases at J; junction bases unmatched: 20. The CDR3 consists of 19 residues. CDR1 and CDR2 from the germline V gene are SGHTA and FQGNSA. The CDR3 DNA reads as TGTGCCAGCAGCCCTGGCCCTGGACTCGACAGGGGATTTACCTACGAGCAGTACTTC. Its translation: CASSPGPGLDRGFTYEQYF.

The CDR3 region has the DNA TGTGCCAGCAGCCGGACAGGGTCGAACACTGAAGCTTTCTTT. It codes for CASSRTGSNTEAFF. J is TRBJ1-1 and V is TRBV9; 8 nucleotides agree with TRBD1. This CDR3 region has 14 residues. The germline CDR1 and CDR2 sequences are SGDLS and YYNGEE. The V and J ends lost 4 bases and 1 base, in that order; junction bases with no gene match: 3.

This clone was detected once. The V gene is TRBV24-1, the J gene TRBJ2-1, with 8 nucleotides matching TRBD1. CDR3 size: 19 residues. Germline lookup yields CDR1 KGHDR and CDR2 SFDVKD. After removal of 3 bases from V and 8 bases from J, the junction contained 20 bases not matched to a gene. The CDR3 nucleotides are TGTGCCACCAGTGATGGTGACAATCCGGGACAGGAAAAATCCCATGAGCAGTTCTTC. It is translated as CATSDGDNPGQEKSHEQFF.

The CDR3 protein is CAGGTGDNSPLHF. The CDR3 bases are TGTGCCGGGGGGACGGGAGATAATTCACCCCTCCACTTT. V usage is TRBV19 and J usage is TRBJ1-6; possibly TRBD1 for D (5 bases). Trimming removed 11 bases at V and 5 bases at J, with 13 bases between. This CDR3 is built from 13 residues. CDR1 and CDR2 from the germline V gene are LNHDA and SQIVND (reference sequence).